The clone carrying this T cell receptor beta chain came up a few times. This specimen belongs to a study of beta chain features in type 1 diabetes. Across the study: Patients shared similar age, gender and cell yields with healthy donors.

Expressed TCRB transcripts were sequenced after all isolated RNA was converted to cDNA. The protocol was immunoSEQ multiplex PCR, while the TCRdb copy is restricted to in-frame clones and leaves out a portion. There are roughly 330,000 clones in the sample; 11% occur only once, and 0.015% lies in the top ten. The TCR sequence derives from a woman younger than 45 in good health. The sample was naive CD4+ T cells from blood.

The CDR3 sequence is CASSTGLAGVIRNEQFF. The CDR3 DNA reads as TGTGCCAGTAGTACAGGACTAGCGGGAGTAATCCGCAATGAGCAGTTCTTC. This rearrangement joins TRBV19 to TRBJ2-1, with TRBD2 matching over 13 bases. With 4 bases clipped from V and 6 bases from J, the junction kept 9 bases outside the gene matches. The CDR3 sequence is 17 residues long. Germline loops: CDR1 LNHDA, CDR2 SQIVND (reference sequence).